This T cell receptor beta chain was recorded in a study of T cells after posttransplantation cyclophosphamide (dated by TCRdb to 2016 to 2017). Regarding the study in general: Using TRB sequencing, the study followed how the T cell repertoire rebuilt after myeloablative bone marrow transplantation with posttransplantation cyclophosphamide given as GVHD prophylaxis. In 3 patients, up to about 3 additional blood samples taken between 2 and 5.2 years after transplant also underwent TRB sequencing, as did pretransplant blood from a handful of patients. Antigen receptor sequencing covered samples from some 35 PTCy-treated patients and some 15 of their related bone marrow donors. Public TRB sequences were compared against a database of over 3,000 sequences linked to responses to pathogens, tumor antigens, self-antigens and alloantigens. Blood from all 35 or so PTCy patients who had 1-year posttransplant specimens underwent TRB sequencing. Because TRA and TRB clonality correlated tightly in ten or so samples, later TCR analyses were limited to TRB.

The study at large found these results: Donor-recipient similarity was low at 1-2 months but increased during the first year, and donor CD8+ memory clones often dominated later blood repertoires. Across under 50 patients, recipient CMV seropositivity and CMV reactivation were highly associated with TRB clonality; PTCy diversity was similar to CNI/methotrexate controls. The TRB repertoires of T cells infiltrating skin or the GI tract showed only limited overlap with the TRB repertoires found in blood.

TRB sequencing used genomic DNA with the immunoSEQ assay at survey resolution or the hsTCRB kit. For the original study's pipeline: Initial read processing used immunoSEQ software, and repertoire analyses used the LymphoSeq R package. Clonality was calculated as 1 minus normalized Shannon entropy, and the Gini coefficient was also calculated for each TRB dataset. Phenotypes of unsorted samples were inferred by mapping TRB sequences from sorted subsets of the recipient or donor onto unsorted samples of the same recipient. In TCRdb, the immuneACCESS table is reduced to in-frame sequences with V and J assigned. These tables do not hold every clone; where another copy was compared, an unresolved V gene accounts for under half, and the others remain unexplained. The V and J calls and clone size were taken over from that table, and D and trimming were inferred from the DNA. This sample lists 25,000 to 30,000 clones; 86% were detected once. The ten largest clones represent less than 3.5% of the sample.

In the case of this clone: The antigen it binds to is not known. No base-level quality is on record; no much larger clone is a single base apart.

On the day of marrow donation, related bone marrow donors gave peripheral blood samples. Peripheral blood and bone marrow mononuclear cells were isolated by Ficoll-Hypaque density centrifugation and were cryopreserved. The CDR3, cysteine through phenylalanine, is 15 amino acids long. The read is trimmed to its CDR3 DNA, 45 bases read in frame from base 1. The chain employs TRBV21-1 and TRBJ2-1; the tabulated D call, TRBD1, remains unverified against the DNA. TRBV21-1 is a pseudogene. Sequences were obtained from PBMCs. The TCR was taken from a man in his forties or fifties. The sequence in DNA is TGTGCCAGCAGCATATTGACAGGGGGGGACAATGAGCAGTTCTTC. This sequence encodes CASSILTGGDNEQFF.